This T cell receptor beta chain is drawn from a study of T cells after yellow fever vaccination. The germline V gene encodes CDR1 KGHDR and CDR2 SFDVKD. This CDR3 has 15 residues. The V end lost 4 bases, the J end lost 6 bases, and 14 bases lay between the germline ends. This clonotype was picked up a small number of times. Antigen: not known. Study observations and caveats: Post-booster reappearance was seen for most primary-vaccination clones (about 96% CD4, around 88% CD8).

Universal primer sites and UMIs were introduced during 5'RACE template-switching synthesis of TCR cDNA. TCRdb used MiXCR to reprocess the 5' RACE reads, holding one entry per CDR3 protein. The sample has 600,000 to 750,000 distinct CDR3 sequences, 9% to 15% seen once; the top ten hold 15%. The V call is TRBV24-1, the J call TRBJ1-4; D uncertain. The specimen was PBMCs, collected on the day of the yellow fever booster vaccination. The receptor was isolated from a man younger than 40 who received the YFV17D yellow fever vaccine. Written as DNA, the CDR3 is TGTGCCACCAGTGACCAAAGGGCCGGAGATGAAAAACTGTTTTTT. Translating gives CATSDQRAGDEKLFF.